This passage covers 9 T cell receptor beta chains from one sample sequenced in a study of sequential checkpoint blockade in melanoma. The method was immunoSEQ multiplex PCR; TCRdb's version includes in-frame clones alone and lacks a portion of them. The data show about 32,000 clones, approximately 86% seen once. The treatment denotes: randomized to nivolumab then ipilimumab (arm A) or the reverse (arm B). The sequencing used CD8+ T cells sorted from blood (inferred from file names), collected from a patient given nivolumab and ipilimumab in sequence. Receptors originate from a human donor with melanoma.

The rearrangement joins TRBV28 to TRBJ2-7; a weak D match, TRBD1 (6 bases). The germline gives CDR1 MDHEN, CDR2 SYDVKM. V lost 5 bases and J lost 2, with 22 bases in between. The CDR3 length is 17 residues. CDR3 loop: CASSANTPRGPAYEQYF. The CDR3 bases are TGTGCCAGCAGTGCTAACACCCCCAGGGGCCCAGCCTACGAGCAGTACTTC.

The chain employs TRBV9 and TRBJ1-4; D perhaps matches TRBD1 (6 bases). CDR1 SGDLS and CDR2 YYNGEE come from the germline V gene. This CDR3 comprises 13 residues. Between the trimmed V and J ends, which lost 3 bases and 11 bases, there was a span of 14 bases. The CDR3 DNA follows: TGTGCCAGCAGCGGGGGACAACTAGGGAAACTGTTTTTT. This sequence encodes CASSGGQLGKLFF.

The chain links TRBV9 to TRBJ1-6; 8 nucleotides line up with TRBD1. Trimming took 4 bases from V and 2 from J; bases not matched to a gene: 5. This CDR3 has 16 amino acids. CDR1 and CDR2 (germline): SGDLS, YYNGEE. The CDR3 DNA reads as TGTGCCAGCAGCTTGACAGGGGTACCCTATAATTCACCCCTCCACTTT. Its protein product is CASSLTGVPYNSPLHF.

This clone appeared a single time. The rearrangement links TRBV5-1 to TRBJ2-2; D is unclear. The CDR3 consists of 16 residues. V was trimmed by 1 base and J by 0 bases, leaving 10 bases between them. CDR1 is SGHRS, CDR2 YFSETQ, per germline. For the CDR3, the DNA is TGCGCCAGCAGCTTGTATCCGGTTGCGAACACCGGGGAGCTGTTTTTT. This gives the protein CASSLYPVANTGELFF.

The chain has TRBV5-5 and TRBJ2-1, with D uncertain. V lost 4 bases and J lost 7, with 15 bases in between. This CDR3 spans 14 amino acids. CDR1 is SGHKS, CDR2 YYEKEE, per germline (reference sequence). This CDR3 is CASSQTVGWNEQFF. The CDR3 DNA sequence: TGTGCCAGCAGCCAGACTGTTGGATGGAATGAGCAGTTCTTC.

V usage is TRBV6-6 and J usage is TRBJ2-2; possibly TRBD1 for D (5 bases). V lost 3 bases and J 2 bases, leaving 10 bases between the germline ends. The CDR3 spans 15 residues. Per germline, CDR1 MNHNY and CDR2 SVGAGI (reference sequence). The CDR3 protein is CASSYWQGNTGELFF. The CDR3, as DNA: TGTGCCAGCAGTTATTGGCAGGGAAACACCGGGGAGCTGTTTTTT.

The chain employs TRBV27 and TRBJ2-1, with 9 nucleotides matching TRBD2. The CDR3 is 15 amino acids. CDR1 is MNHEY and CDR2 is SMNVEV in the germline V gene (reference sequence). Trimming took 3 bases from V and 6 from J; bases not matched to a gene: 6. The CDR3 sequence is CASSLMGGRVNEQFF. In nucleotides, the CDR3 is TGTGCCAGCAGTTTGATGGGCGGGAGGGTCAATGAGCAGTTCTTC.

The chain employs TRBV5-1 and TRBJ2-3, with 7 bases matching TRBD1. CDR1 is SGHRS, CDR2 YFSETQ, per germline. The trim removed 5 bases at V and 1 base at J, leaving 7 bases unmatched. The CDR3 is 15 residues long. As DNA, the CDR3 is TGCGCCAGCAGTCCGGACAGGACACGCACAGATACGCAGTATTTT. This sequence encodes CASSPDRTRTDTQYF.

The chain recombines TRBV7-7 with TRBJ1-1, with a possible D match to TRBD1 (5 bases). CDR1 SSHAT and CDR2 FNYEAQ come from the germline V gene (reference sequence). The CDR3 loop spans 14 amino acids. V was shortened by 7 bases and J by 0 bases, with 12 bases between the two germline ends. The CDR3 nucleotides read TGTGCCAGCAACCGGGGGGGGGTGAACACTGAAGCTTTCTTT. Amino acids: CASNRGGVNTEAFF.